Ten or more counts support the clone carrying this T cell receptor beta chain. Stated time point: sample taken at primary tumor resection. The study sequenced unsorted whole RNA from tumor, nontumor lung or frozen PBMC. TCRdb fed the 5' RACE reads into MiXCR, producing one record per CDR3 protein. In the table there are some 10,000 distinct CDR3 sequences, 8.6% of which are singletons. The data derive from a study of spatial heterogeneity in lung cancer. This CDR3 comprises 17 residues. The rearrangement links TRBV3-2 to TRBJ1-1; no DNA check was done on the table's D call, TRBD1. TRBV3-2 is reported as a pseudogene. The material sequenced was PBMCs, taken at surgery. The receptor was isolated from a male donor with early-stage non-small cell lung cancer. The CDR3 DNA is TGTGCCAGCAGCTCAATCAAGACAGGTGAGGTGAACACTGAAGCTTTCTTT. The encoded protein is CASSSIKTGEVNTEAFF.